This TCR beta chain was profiled in a study of radiation and T cells in renal cell carcinoma. Study at large: Nephrectomy followed 15 Gy stereotactic body radiation by 4 weeks.

General observations from the study: From baseline, blood top tumor clonotypes peaked at 2 weeks post-radiation.

Sample time point: baseline pretreatment blood. Treatment noted: 15 Gy SBRT to primary tumor, nephrectomy 4 weeks later. After SBRT, blood was collected at 2 and 4 weeks, plus baseline. This renal cell carcinoma was of the clear cell type. To note about this clone: Its antigen remains unidentified.

Profiled with immunoSEQ multiplex PCR; TCRdb holds only in-frame clones, not every one. The sample carries 100,000 or so clones, 75% to 90% recorded once. This CDR3 is 16 amino acids long. Germline-derived CDR1 and CDR2 are MNHNY and SVGAGI (reference sequence). Trimming left V 5 bases short and J 2 bases short, with 18 bases between. The source of this sequence is a man between 50 and 59 years old with renal cell carcinoma. The sequences come from blood, collected from a patient whose treatment included radiotherapy and nephrectomy. The chain recombines TRBV6-6 with TRBJ1-2, with a tentative D call TRBD1 (6 bases). The CDR3 coding sequence is TGTGCCAGCAGTAAATTTCAGGGGCCTACAAACTATGGCTACACCTTC. This translates into CASSKFQGPTNYGYTF.